This T cell receptor (beta chain) was captured by sequencing in a study of blood T cell repertoires in COVID-19. Per the germline V gene, CDR1 is SEHNR and CDR2 is FQNEAQ (reference sequence). V gave up 0 bases and J gave up 9 bases, with 12 bases separating them. The CDR3 is made up of 15 amino acids. The protocol was immunoSEQ multiplex PCR, while the TCRdb copy is restricted to in-frame clones and leaves out a portion. The repertoire holds around 400,000 clones, nearly 90% seen once, with 1.4% to 1.5% in the top ten. Sequencing was performed on PBMCs or T cells enriched from blood (not recorded which). The receptor was derived from a woman younger than 30 who had been exposed to COVID-19. This chain links TRBV7-9 with TRBJ1-6; D remains ambiguous. CDR3 amino acids: CASSLADFGGSPLHF. The CDR3, as DNA: TGTGCCAGCAGCTTAGCAGACTTCGGAGGTTCACCCCTCCACTTT.